This T cell receptor beta chain was retrieved from a study of blood T cell repertoires in COVID-19. Only in-frame clones appear in the TCRdb table, and some are missing; sequencing was by immunoSEQ multiplex PCR. The sample has about 89,000 clones, around 90% seen once. The CDR3 loop spans 16 amino acids. V shed 0 bases and J 1 base; nucleotides not matched to a gene: 4. The germline CDR1 and CDR2 sequences are LGHDT and YNNKEL (reference sequence). The specimen sequenced was peripheral blood. V usage is TRBV3-1 (or the pseudogene TRBV3-2) and J usage is TRBJ2-3; 7 bases are a match to TRBD2. This clonotype was obtained from a male donor with acute or convalescent COVID-19. CDR3 sequence (DNA): TGTGCCAGCAGCCAAGACAGGCTAGCGGGCACAGATACGCAGTATTTT. The encoded protein is CASSQDRLAGTDTQYF.